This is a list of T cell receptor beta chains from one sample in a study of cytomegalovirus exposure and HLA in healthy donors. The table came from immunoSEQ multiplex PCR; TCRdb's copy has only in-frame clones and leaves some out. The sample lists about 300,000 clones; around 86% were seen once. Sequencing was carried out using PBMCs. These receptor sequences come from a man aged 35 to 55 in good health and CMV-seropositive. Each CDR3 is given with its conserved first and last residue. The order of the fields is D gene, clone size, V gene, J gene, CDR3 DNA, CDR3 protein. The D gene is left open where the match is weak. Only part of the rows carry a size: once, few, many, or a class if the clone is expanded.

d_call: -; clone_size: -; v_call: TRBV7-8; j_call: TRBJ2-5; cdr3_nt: TGTGCCAGCAGCTTAGGACAGCAAGAGACCCAGTACTTC; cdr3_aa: CASSLGQQETQYF
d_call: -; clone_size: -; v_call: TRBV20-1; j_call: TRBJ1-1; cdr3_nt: TGCAGTGCCAGGACAGTAACTGAAGCTTTCTTT; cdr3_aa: CSARTVTEAFF
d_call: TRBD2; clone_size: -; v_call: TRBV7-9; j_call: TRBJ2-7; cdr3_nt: TGTGCCAGCAGCTTCACTAGCGGGAGGACCTACGAGCAGTACTTC; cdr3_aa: CASSFTSGRTYEQYF
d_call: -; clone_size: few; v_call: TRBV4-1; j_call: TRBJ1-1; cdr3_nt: TGCGCCAGCAGCCAAGATATTCGGGGAAACACTGAAGCTTTCTTT; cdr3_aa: CASSQDIRGNTEAFF
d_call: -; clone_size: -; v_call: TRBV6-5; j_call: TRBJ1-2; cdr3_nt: TGTGCCAGCAGCGAGCAGGGGTATGGCTACACCTTC; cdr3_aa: CASSEQGYGYTF
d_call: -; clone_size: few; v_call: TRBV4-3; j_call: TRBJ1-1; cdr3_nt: TGCGCCAGCAGCCAAGATGTAGGGGAAAACACTGAAGCTTTCTTT; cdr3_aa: CASSQDVGENTEAFF
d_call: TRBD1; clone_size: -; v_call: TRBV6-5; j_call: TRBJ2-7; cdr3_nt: TGTGCCAGCAGACTGACAGGGACCTACGAGCAGTACTTC; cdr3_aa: CASRLTGTYEQYF
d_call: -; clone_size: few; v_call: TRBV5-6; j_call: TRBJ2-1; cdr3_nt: TGTGCCAGCAGCCTAGGAGTCGGGGGTTCCTACAATGAGCAGTTCTTC; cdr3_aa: CASSLGVGGSYNEQFF
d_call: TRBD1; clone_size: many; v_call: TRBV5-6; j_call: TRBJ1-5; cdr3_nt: TGTGCCAGCAGCTTGGACAGGGGTCAGCCCCAGCATTTT; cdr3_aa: CASSLDRGQPQHF
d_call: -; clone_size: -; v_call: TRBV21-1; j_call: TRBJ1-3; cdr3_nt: TGTGCCAGCAGCCTGCTACAGGGGTTCTCTGGAAACACCATATATTTT; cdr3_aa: CASSLLQGFSGNTIYF
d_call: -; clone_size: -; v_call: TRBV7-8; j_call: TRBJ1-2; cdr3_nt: TGTGCCAGCAGCTTAGAAATGGGGAGTGGCTACACCTTC; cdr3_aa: CASSLEMGSGYTF
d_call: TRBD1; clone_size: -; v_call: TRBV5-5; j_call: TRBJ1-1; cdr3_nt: TGTGCCAGCAGCCACCTCAGGGGGCGCACTGAAGCTTTCTTT; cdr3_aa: CASSHLRGRTEAFF
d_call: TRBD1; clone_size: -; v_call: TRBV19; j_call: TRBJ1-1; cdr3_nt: TGTGCCAGCACGCCGGGACAGGGATCCAGGAACACTGAAGCTTTCTTT; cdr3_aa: CASTPGQGSRNTEAFF
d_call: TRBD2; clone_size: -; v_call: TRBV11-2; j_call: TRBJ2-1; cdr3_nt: TGTGCCAGCAGCGATTCAGCTAGCGGATACAATGAGCAGTTCTTC; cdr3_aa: CASSDSASGYNEQFF
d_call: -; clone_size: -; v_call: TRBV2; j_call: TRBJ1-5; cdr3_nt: TGTGCCACCTGCCCCCAGGGCCTCAATCAGCCCCAGCATTTT; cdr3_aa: CATCPQGLNQPQHF
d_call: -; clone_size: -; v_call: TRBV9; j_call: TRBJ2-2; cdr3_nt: TGTGCCAGCAGCGCAACTGCGAACACCGGGGAGCTGTTTTTT; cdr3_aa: CASSATANTGELFF
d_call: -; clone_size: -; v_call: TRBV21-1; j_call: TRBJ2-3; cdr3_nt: TGTGCCAGCAGCAAATTAGGCGGATACACAGATACGCAGTATTTT; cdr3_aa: CASSKLGGYTDTQYF
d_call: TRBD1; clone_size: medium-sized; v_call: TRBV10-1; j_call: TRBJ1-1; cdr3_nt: TGCGCCAGCAGTCCTGGGACAGCAAAAATGAACACTGAAGCTTTCTTT; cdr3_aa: CASSPGTAKMNTEAFF
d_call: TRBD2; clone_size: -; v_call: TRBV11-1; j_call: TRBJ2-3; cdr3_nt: TGTGCCAGCAGCCGCCTCGCGACTAGCGGGAGTACAGATACGCAGTATTTT; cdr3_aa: CASSRLATSGSTDTQYF
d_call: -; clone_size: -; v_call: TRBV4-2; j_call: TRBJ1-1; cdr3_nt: TGTGCCAGCAGCCAAGATGTAGGAAGAAGGGGGAACACTGAAGCTTTCTTT; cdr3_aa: CASSQDVGRRGNTEAFF
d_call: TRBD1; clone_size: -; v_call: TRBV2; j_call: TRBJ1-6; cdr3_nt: TGTGCCAGCAGTGAGGGGACAGGGACCAATTCACCCCTCCACTTT; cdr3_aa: CASSEGTGTNSPLHF
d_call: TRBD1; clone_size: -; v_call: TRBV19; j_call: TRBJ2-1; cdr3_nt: TGTGCCAGTAGTATAGATCCAGGACAGGGGGCGAATGAGCAGTTCTTC; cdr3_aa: CASSIDPGQGANEQFF
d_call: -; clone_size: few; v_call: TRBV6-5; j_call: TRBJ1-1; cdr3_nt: TGTGCCAGCAGGGATGGGCTTGTGAACACTGAAGCTTTCTTT; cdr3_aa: CASRDGLVNTEAFF
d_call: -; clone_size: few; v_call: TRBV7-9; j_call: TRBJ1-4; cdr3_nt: TGTGCCAGCAGCTTAGTGGGCAGGTCAGGAGAAAAACTGTTTTTT; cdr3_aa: CASSLVGRSGEKLFF
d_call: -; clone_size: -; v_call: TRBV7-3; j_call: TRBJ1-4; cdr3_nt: TGTGCCAGCAGGTCAGGGTTGGAAAAACTGTTTTTT; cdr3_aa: CASRSGLEKLFF
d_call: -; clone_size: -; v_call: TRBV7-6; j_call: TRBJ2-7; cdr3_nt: TGTGCCAGCAGCCCTGCGACTGCAGGGGCATTCTACGAGCAGTACTTC; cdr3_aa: CASSPATAGAFYEQYF
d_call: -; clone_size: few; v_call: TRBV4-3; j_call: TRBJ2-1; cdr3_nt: TGCGCCAGCAGCCAAGATAACACGGGAGCGAGGAATGAGCAGTTCTTC; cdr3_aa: CASSQDNTGARNEQFF
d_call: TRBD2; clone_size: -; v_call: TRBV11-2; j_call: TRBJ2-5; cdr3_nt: TGTGCCAGCAGCACGGGACTAGCAGGCGAGACCCAGTACTTC; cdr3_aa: CASSTGLAGETQYF
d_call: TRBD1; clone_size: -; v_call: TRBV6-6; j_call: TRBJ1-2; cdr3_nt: TGTGCCAGCAGTTTCCCAGACAGGGTGGATGGCTACACCTTC; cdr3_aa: CASSFPDRVDGYTF
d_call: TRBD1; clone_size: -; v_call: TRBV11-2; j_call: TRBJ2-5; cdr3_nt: TGTGCCAGCAGCTTTAAGACAGGGGTAGTTGAGGAGACCCAGTACTTC; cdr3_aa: CASSFKTGVVEETQYF
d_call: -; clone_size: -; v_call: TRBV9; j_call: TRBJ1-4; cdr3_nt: TGTGCCAGCAGCGTAGGTGGACAAATTGAAAAACTGTTTTTT; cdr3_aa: CASSVGGQIEKLFF
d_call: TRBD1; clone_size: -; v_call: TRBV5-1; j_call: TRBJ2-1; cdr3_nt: TGCGCCAGCAGCCAGACAGGGCCCTACAATGAGCAGTTCTTC; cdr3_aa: CASSQTGPYNEQFF
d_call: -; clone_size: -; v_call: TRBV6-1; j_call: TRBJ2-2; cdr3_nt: TGTGCCAGCAGATGGGCAGGGGTTGGCACCGGGGAGCTGTTTTTT; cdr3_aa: CASRWAGVGTGELFF
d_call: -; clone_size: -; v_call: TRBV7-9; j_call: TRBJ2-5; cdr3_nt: TGTGCCGTCGGGGATATAGAGACCCAGTACTTC; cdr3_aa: CAVGDIETQYF
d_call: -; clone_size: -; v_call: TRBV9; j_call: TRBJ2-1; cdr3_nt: TGTGCCAGCAGCGTAGTGGGGGGAAACAATGAGCAGTTCTTC; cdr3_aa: CASSVVGGNNEQFF
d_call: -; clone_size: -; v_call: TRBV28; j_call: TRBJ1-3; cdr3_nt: TGTGCCAGCAGTAGCCCCTCTCTACGCGGCAACACCATATATTTT; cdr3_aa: CASSSPSLRGNTIYF
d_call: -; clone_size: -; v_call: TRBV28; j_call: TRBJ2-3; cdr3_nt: TGTGCCAGCAGTTTAGCCGGGAACACAGATACGCAGTATTTT; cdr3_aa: CASSLAGNTDTQYF
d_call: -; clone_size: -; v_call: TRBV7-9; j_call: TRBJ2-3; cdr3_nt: TGTGCCAGCAGCTTATTGTTAGCCGGGACAGATACGCAGTATTTT; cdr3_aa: CASSLLLAGTDTQYF
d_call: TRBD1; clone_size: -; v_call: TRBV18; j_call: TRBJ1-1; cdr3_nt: TGTGCCAGCTCACAGGACAGGGTGTTTGATGAAGCTTTCTTT; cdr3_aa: CASSQDRVFDEAFF
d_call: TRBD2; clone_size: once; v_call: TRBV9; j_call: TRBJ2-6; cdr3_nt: TGTGCCAGCAGCAACCGACCGGGACTAGCGGGAGAACGTGGGGCCAACGTCCTGACTTTC; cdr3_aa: CASSNRPGLAGERGANVLTF
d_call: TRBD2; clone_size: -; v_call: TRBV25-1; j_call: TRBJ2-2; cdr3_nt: TGTGCCAGCAGTGAAAAAAGTAGCGGGAAGATAACCGGGGAGCTGTTTTTT; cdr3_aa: CASSEKSSGKITGELFF
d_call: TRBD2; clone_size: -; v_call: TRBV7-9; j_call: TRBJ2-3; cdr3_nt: TGTGCCAGCAGCTTCCCCGGAGCGGGAGGGCGCCGCACAGATACGCAGTATTTT; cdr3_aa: CASSFPGAGGRRTDTQYF
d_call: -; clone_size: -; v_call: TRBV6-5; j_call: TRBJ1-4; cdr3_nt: TGTGCCAGCAGTTACCGGTCATCAAATAATGAAAAACTGTTTTTT; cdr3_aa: CASSYRSSNNEKLFF
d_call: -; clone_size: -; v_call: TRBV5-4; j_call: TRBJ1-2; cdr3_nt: TGTGCCAGCAGCTTACGGGGTGGGGGCTACACCTTC; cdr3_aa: CASSLRGGGYTF
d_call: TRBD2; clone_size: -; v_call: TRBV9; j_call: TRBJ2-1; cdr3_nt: TGTGCCAGCAGCCCTCACCTAGCGGGAGTACGTGAGCAGTTCTTC; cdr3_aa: CASSPHLAGVREQFF